This T cell receptor beta chain stems from a study of neurological immune-mediated disorders. General study results and limits: The level of TCR clonal expansion was highest in patients with HTLV-1-associated myelopathy and lowest in multiple sclerosis, where it fell below the level seen in healthy controls. None of the CDR3 amino acid sequences of expanded clones recurred across subjects, suggesting private repertoires in all groups.

Unsorted libraries used 2 million PBMCs kept at -80 degrees C. Points on this clonotype: The antigen remains undetermined. One end of the junction is discordant with germline, which a read error may explain.

The authors made cDNA by 5'RACE with 10-nucleotide random UMIs. TCRdb re-analysed the 5' RACE reads in MiXCR, keeping a single row per CDR3 protein. This table has roughly 70,000 distinct CDR3 sequences, about 4% appearing once. The length of the CDR3 is 13 residues. The V gene's germline CDR1 is SGHTA and CDR2 FQGNSA. This rearrangement joins TRBV7-2 to TRBJ1-6, with a possible D match to TRBD1 (5 bases). The sequence was collected from a young man with multiple sclerosis. The sequenced material came from PBMCs. CDR3 sequence reads: CASSLRGYSPLNF. In DNA form, the CDR3 reads TGTGCCAGCAGCTTAAGGGGTTATTCACCCCTCAACTTT.